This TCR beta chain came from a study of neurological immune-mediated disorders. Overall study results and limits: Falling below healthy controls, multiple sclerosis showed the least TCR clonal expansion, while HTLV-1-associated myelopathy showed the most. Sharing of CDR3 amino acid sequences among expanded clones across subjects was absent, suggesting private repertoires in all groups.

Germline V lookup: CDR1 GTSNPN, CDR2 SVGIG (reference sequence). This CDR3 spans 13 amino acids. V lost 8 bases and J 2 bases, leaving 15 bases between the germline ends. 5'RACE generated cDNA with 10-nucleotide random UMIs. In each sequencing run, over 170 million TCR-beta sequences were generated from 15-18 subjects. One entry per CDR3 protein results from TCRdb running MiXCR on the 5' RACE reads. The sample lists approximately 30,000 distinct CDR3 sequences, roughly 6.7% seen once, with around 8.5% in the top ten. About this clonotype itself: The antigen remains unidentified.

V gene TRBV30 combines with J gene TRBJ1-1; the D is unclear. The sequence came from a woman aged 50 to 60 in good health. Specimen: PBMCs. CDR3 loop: CARTLNSNTEAFF. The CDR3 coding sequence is TGTGCCCGGACTTTGAACTCCAACACTGAAGCTTTCTTT.